This TCR beta chain was recorded in a study of shared clonotypes between healthy human individuals. As concerns this clone: Its antigen is undetermined.

Using immunoSEQ multiplex PCR, the repertoire was profiled, and TCRdb retains in-frame clones only, with some absent. Seen here are some 2,100,000 clones, approximately 94% observed once, and the top ten hold roughly 0.13%. The study, taken as a whole, reports: Sorted-subset samples were not fully sequenced, rarefaction indicated.

Germline assignment: CDR1 SGHVS and CDR2 FQNEAQ. V shed 5 bases and J shed 4 bases, with 14 bases lying between them. This CDR3 is 15 amino acids long. The receptor's source is a man aged 18-30 years in good health. Sequences were obtained from naive CD4+ T cells sorted from blood. As to subset: CD45RA+ positively selected. V gene TRBV7-8 combines with J gene TRBJ2-2, with a possible D match to TRBD1 (6 bases). The CDR3 DNA is TGTGCCAGCAGCAGCAGGGGCACAGTCACCGGGGAGCTGTTTTTT. Its translation: CASSSRGTVTGELFF.